Listed below are T cell receptor beta chains from one sample, sequenced in a study of glioma-infiltrating T cells. TCRdb fed the multiplex PCR reads into MiXCR, producing one record per CDR3 protein. The data contain about 89,000 distinct CDR3 sequences, about 25% of them singletons. Sequenced: glioma tissue, nonneoplastic brain tissue, or PBMCs (not recorded which). The receptor source for this set is a human donor with low-grade glioma or glioblastoma, undergoing nonglioma brain surgery, or in good health (not recorded which). CDR3s include the opening cysteine and the closing phenylalanine or tryptophan. D genes are given only for firm matches. The size entry is marked missing in some rows and otherwise reads once, few, many or a size class.

>TRBJ2-5|many|TRBD2|16|TRBV4-2
CASSQDMTSGRETQYF
TGTGCCAGCAGCCAAGATATGACTAGCGGGAGGGAGACCCAGTACTTC
>TRBJ2-4|many|NA|13|TRBV20-1
CSAPPGGRDIQYF
TGCAGTGCTCCACCGGGTGGAAGGGACATTCAGTACTTC
>TRBJ2-5|NA|NA|11|TRBV12-3/TRBV12-4
CASSLMETQYF
TGTGCCAGCAGTTTAATGGAGACCCAGTACTTC
>TRBJ2-5|many|NA|12|TRBV3-1
CASSQVKETQYF
TGTGCCAGCAGCCAAGTTAAAGAGACCCAGTACTTC
>TRBJ1-5|many|NA|13|TRBV20-1
CSARDGLNQPQHF
TGCAGTGCTAGAGATGGGCTGAATCAGCCCCAGCATTTT
>TRBJ2-1|NA|NA|16|TRBV2
CASSGYSVKGYNEQFF
TGTGCCAGCAGTGGATACAGCGTCAAAGGCTACAATGAGCAGTTCTTC
>TRBJ2-2|many|TRBD1|15|TRBV6-2/TRBV6-3
CASSLDRLNTGELFF
TGTGCCAGCAGCCTGGACAGGCTGAACACCGGGGAGCTGTTTTTT
>TRBJ1-6|few|NA|16|TRBV5-1
CASSLEQTRNNSPLHF
TGCGCCAGCAGCTTGGAACAGACACGTAATAATTCACCCCTCCACTTT
>TRBJ1-2|once|TRBD1|16|TRBV12-3/TRBV12-4
CASSRSDREVLYGYTF
TGTGCCAGCAGTCGATCCGACAGGGAGGTGCTCTATGGCTACACCTTC
>TRBJ1-1|NA|NA|14|TRBV20-1
CSARGGGMNTEAFF
TGCAGTGCTAGGGGGGGTGGGATGAACACTGAAGCTTTCTTT
>TRBJ2-7|NA|NA|12|TRBV5-1
CASQSSTYEQYF
TGCGCCAGCCAGAGTTCGACCTACGAGCAGTACTTC
>TRBJ2-2|many|TRBD1|15|TRBV6-1
CASSRQGPNTGELFF
TGTGCCAGCAGCAGACAGGGACCGAACACCGGGGAGCTGTTTTTT
>TRBJ2-2|NA|TRBD2|15|TRBV29-1
CSVVSAGDNTGELFF
TGCAGCGTTGTAAGCGCGGGAGATAACACCGGGGAGCTGTTTTTT
>TRBJ2-1|many|TRBD2|17|TRBV6-2/TRBV6-3
CASNLMTSGGERNEQFF
TGTGCCAGCAACCTAATGACTAGCGGGGGTGAAAGGAATGAGCAGTTCTTC
>TRBJ2-7|many|NA|16|TRBV2
CASSGGQGSKYDEQYF
TGTGCCAGCAGTGGTGGGCAGGGAAGTAAATACGACGAGCAGTACTTC
>TRBJ2-3|many|TRBD2|13|TRBV6-1
CASKRDGGDTQYF
TGTGCCAGCAAGCGGGATGGGGGAGATACGCAGTATTTT
>TRBJ1-2|many|NA|13|TRBV2
CASVMERGGGYTF
TGTGCCAGCGTGATGGAGAGGGGGGGAGGCTACACCTTC
>TRBJ1-2|many|NA|13|TRBV20-1
CSAEVGQNRGYTF
TGCAGTGCTGAAGTTGGACAGAATCGGGGCTACACCTTC
>TRBJ2-1|NA|TRBD2|15|TRBV11-2
CASSFVRGSVGEQFF
TGTGCCAGCAGCTTCGTGCGCGGGAGTGTCGGTGAGCAGTTCTTC
>TRBJ2-7|many|TRBD1|14|TRBV6-6
CASSYLGQSYEQYF
TGTGCCAGCAGTTACCTGGGACAGAGCTACGAGCAGTACTTC
>TRBJ1-1|NA|NA|13|TRBV2
CASRPGGSTEAFF
TGTGCCAGCAGGCCCGGGGGGAGCACTGAAGCTTTCTTT
>TRBJ1-2|few|NA|16|TRBV12-3/TRBV12-4
CASSPLDWGINYGYTF
TGTGCCAGCAGCCCCCTCGACTGGGGAATAAACTATGGCTACACCTTC
>TRBJ2-7|few|NA|14|TRBV3-1
CASVSSEGSYEQYF
TGTGCCAGCGTCTCTAGTGAGGGTTCCTACGAGCAGTACTTC
>TRBJ1-1|many|NA|13|TRBV12-3/TRBV12-4
CASSLSSATEAFF
TGTGCCAGCAGTTTATCATCCGCAACTGAAGCTTTCTTT
>TRBJ2-1|NA|NA|14|TRBV19
CASSIGRGGNEQFF
TGTGCCAGTAGTATAGGCAGGGGAGGGAATGAGCAGTTCTTC
>TRBJ1-2|few|TRBD1|14|TRBV29-1
CSVEGDRGPYGYTF
TGCAGCGTTGAAGGGGACAGGGGGCCCTATGGCTACACCTTC
>TRBJ1-1|many|TRBD1|13|TRBV12-3/TRBV12-4
CASSWRQGPEAFF
TGTGCCAGCAGCTGGAGACAGGGCCCTGAAGCTTTCTTT
>TRBJ2-3|many|TRBD2|18|TRBV5-4
CASSTPGTSGGASDTQYF
TGTGCCAGCAGCACCCCTGGGACTAGCGGGGGGGCATCAGATACGCAGTATTTT
>TRBJ1-1|many|NA|13|TRBV10-2
CASSGTAYTEAFF
TGCGCCAGCTCCGGGACGGCGTACACTGAAGCTTTCTTT
>TRBJ2-1|many|TRBD2|17|TRBV27
CASSSTSLAGRGYEQFF
TGTGCCAGCAGTTCCACTTCACTAGCGGGGAGGGGCTATGAGCAGTTCTTC
>TRBJ2-3|NA|NA|14|TRBV29-1
CSAVRDSFTDTQYF
TGCAGCGCAGTCCGGGACTCTTTCACAGATACGCAGTATTTT
>TRBJ1-5|many|NA|16|TRBV5-4
CASSLEGSIPHQPQHF
TGTGCCAGCAGCTTGGAAGGCTCCATCCCTCATCAGCCCCAGCATTTT
>TRBJ2-1|many|NA|13|TRBV6-2/TRBV6-3
CASSPQLGHEQFF
TGTGCCAGCAGCCCACAACTCGGCCATGAGCAGTTCTTC
>TRBJ2-3|many|NA|16|TRBV27
CASSASPHDSTDTQYF
TGTGCCAGCAGTGCGAGTCCTCATGATAGCACAGATACGCAGTATTTT
>TRBJ1-5|many|NA|13|TRBV3-1
CASSQKWDQPQHF
TGTGCCAGCAGCCAAAAATGGGATCAGCCCCAGCATTTT
>TRBJ1-2|many|NA|13|TRBV24-1
CATSDGVGKGYTF
TGTGCCACCAGTGACGGGGTGGGAAAAGGCTACACCTTC
>TRBJ2-7|NA|TRBD2|16|TRBV5-5
CASSSLLARSSYEQYF
TGTGCCAGCAGCTCTTTACTAGCGAGGAGCTCCTACGAGCAGTACTTC
>TRBJ2-5|few|NA|13|TRBV11-2
CASSLARVETQYF
TGTGCCAGCAGCTTAGCTAGGGTCGAGACCCAGTACTTC
>TRBJ1-2|NA|TRBD1|12|TRBV6-2/TRBV6-3
CASSPGQGDYTF
TGTGCCAGCAGTCCGGGACAGGGGGACTACACCTTC
>TRBJ1-2|many|NA|15|TRBV7-9
CASSLAGGTNYGYTF
TGTGCCAGCAGCTTAGCGGGAGGGACTAACTATGGCTACACCTTC
>TRBJ2-3|NA|NA|14|TRBV7-9
CASGSERYPDTQYF
TGTGCCTCCGGATCGGAGCGGTATCCAGATACGCAGTATTTT
>TRBJ2-1|many|NA|11|TRBV4-2
CASSLGYEQFF
TGTGCCAGCAGCCTCGGATATGAGCAGTTCTTC
>TRBJ2-5|few|TRBD1|14|TRBV12-3/TRBV12-4
CASRSTGDSETQYF
TGTGCCAGCAGATCCACAGGGGATTCAGAGACCCAGTACTTC
>TRBJ2-5|many|NA|15|TRBV7-2
CASSTKYRAQETQYF
TGTGCCAGCAGCACCAAGTACAGGGCCCAAGAGACCCAGTACTTC
>TRBJ1-1|medium-sized|NA|13|TRBV6-1
CASSTQGSTEAFF
TGTGCCAGCAGTACTCAGGGGAGCACTGAAGCTTTCTTT
>TRBJ2-1|many|TRBD1|17|TRBV12-5
CASGLDFLGQTYNEQFF
TGTGCTAGTGGTTTGGACTTCCTGGGACAGACCTACAATGAGCAGTTCTTC
>TRBJ1-3|NA|NA|20|TRBV6-1
CASTDRVAYEQYFGPDTIYF
NA
>TRBJ2-7|NA|NA|14|TRBV11-2
CASSLGPQGYEQYF
TGTGCCAGCAGCTTAGGGCCCCAGGGTTACGAGCAGTACTTC
>TRBJ2-1|many|NA|14|TRBV12-3/TRBV12-4
CASSLGGTYNEQFF
TGTGCCAGCAGTTTGGGCGGGACGTACAATGAGCAGTTCTTC
>TRBJ1-5|NA|NA|12|TRBV19
CASRDGNQPQHF
TGTGCCAGTAGGGATGGCAATCAGCCCCAGCATTTT
>TRBJ2-1|many|NA|15|TRBV25-1
CASSELVQTNNEQFF
TGTGCCAGCAGTGAACTGGTTCAAACGAACAATGAGCAGTTCTTC
>TRBJ2-7|many|TRBD2|13|TRBV20-1
CSARLAGAYEQYF
TGCAGTGCTAGACTAGCGGGGGCCTACGAGCAGTACTTC
>TRBJ2-3|few|TRBD2|16|TRBV18
CASSPSLAASTDTQYF
TGTGCCAGCTCACCCTCACTAGCGGCAAGCACAGATACGCAGTATTTT